This TCR beta chain appears in the sequencing data of a study of blood T cell repertoires in COVID-19. In the authors' methods: Estimation of nucleated cell counts relied on the amplification of reference gene primers. Profiling relied on immunoSEQ multiplex PCR, and the TCRdb table lists in-frame clones only, not all of them. V, J and clone size are taken as reported in that table, and D and trimming were inferred from the DNA itself. The sample has 170,000 or so clones; about 87% are singletons. The CDR3 consists of 16 residues. Trimming pared 4 bases from V and 0 bases from J, leaving 13 bases between. Germline CDR1 and CDR2: LNHDA and SQIVND (reference sequence).

The receptor was derived from a man in his forties with active or convalescent COVID-19. The sample consisted of peripheral blood. The chain employs TRBV19 and TRBJ2-1; the D gene is possibly TRBD1 (5 bases). CDR3 residues: CASSKNRLSSYNEQFF. CDR3 DNA sequence: TGTGCCAGTAGTAAAAACAGGTTGAGCTCCTACAATGAGCAGTTCTTC.